The source of this TCR beta chain is a study of blood T cell repertoires in COVID-19. The overall study: Sites in the United States, Italy and Spain provided acute and convalescent COVID-19 samples. PBMCs, B-cell-depleted T cells, or T cells provided the cDNA or gDNA that made up the material.

This clone was seen a single time. Study processing details: Estimates of nucleated cell counts were drawn from the amplification of reference gene primers. Libraries were prepared by immunoSEQ multiplex PCR; TCRdb keeps only in-frame clonotypes and omits some of them. That table gives V, J and clone size, and the DNA gave D and trimming. There are about 130,000 clones in the sample; about four fifths occur only once, and about a tenth lies in the top ten. The receptor was isolated from a man between 35 and 55 years old with active or convalescent COVID-19. The sequenced sample was peripheral blood.

DNA for the CDR3: TGTGCCAGCAGTGAGGGTCTAGCGGGGAGAAACGAGCAGTACTTC. Protein: CASSEGLAGRNEQYF. The V gene is TRBV2, the J gene TRBJ2-7; TRBD2 agrees at 9 bases. CDR1 SNHLY and CDR2 FYNNEI come from the germline V gene. The V and J ends lost 3 bases and 5 bases, in that order; junction bases with no gene match: 8. This CDR3 contains 15 residues.